The clone carrying this T cell receptor beta chain was detected ten times or more. The antigen is unknown. The data derive from a study of T-cell memory formation after mild COVID-19. Findings and caveats of the study: A balance of CD4 and CD8 characterized clones contracting day 15 to 85, whereas later expanders leaned CD4+.

5'RACE with constant-segment primers yielded barcoded, UMI-tagged TCR alpha and TCR beta cDNA libraries. TCRdb passed the 5' RACE reads through MiXCR, listing each CDR3 protein once. The data contain about 180,000 distinct CDR3 sequences, 15% to 20% of them seen just once; the ten biggest clones take up about 1.9%. The CDR3 contains 11 residues. CDR1 is DFQATT and CDR2 is SNEGSKA in the germline V gene (reference sequence). The V gene lost 5 bases and the J gene lost 11 bases, with 13 bases spanning the gap. The receptor comes from an adult woman who had mild COVID-19 (a few samples of this study predate the infection). Cell type and time point are not known. Sequencing was carried out using PBMCs or a T cell subset sorted from them (not recorded which). V gene TRBV20-1 combines with J gene TRBJ2-1; D not resolved. CDR3 residues: CSAADPSQQFF. The CDR3 coding sequence is TGCAGTGCTGCAGACCCCAGTCAGCAGTTCTTC.